These 14 T cell receptor beta chains share one sample of origin, sequenced in a study of blood T cell repertoires in COVID-19 (dated by TCRdb to the early 2020s). The library was obtained by the immunoSEQ multiplex PCR assay. TCRdb's version of the immuneACCESS table is confined to in-frame rearrangements and falls short of the full clone set. An unresolved V gene accounts for under half of the shortfall where checked; the remainder is of unknown origin. Recorded for this sample are roughly 220,000 clones; approximately 80% of them occurred a single time. Around 4.5% of the sample comes from the top ten. Sequenced input: PBMCs or T cells enriched from blood (not recorded which). The receptors stem from a man younger than 40 with acute COVID-19.

The chain recombines TRBV19 with TRBJ1-5; D remains unclear. The CDR3 is 12 amino acids. Germline CDR1 reads LNHDA; CDR2 reads SQIVND (reference sequence). V was shortened by 7 bases and J by 0 bases, with 4 bases between the two germline ends. CDR3: CASKYSNQPQHF. For the CDR3, the DNA is TGTGCCAGTAAATATAGCAATCAGCCCCAGCATTTT. The entire variable domain, with the rest obtained from reference TRBV19 and TRBJ1-5, is as follows: DGGITQSPKYLFRKEGQNVTLSCEQNLNHDAMYWYRQDPGQGLRLIYYSQIVNDFQKGDIAEGYSVSREKKESFPLTVTSAQKNPTAFYLCASKYSNQPQHFGDGTRLSIL.

A single count supports this clone. The chain uses TRBV3-1 (or the pseudogene TRBV3-2) and TRBJ1-6, with 8 bases matching TRBD1. This CDR3 is 17 amino acids long. Trimming removed 2 bases from V and 1 base from J; junction bases left unmatched: 4. Per the germline V gene, CDR1 is LGHDT and CDR2 is YNNKEL (reference sequence). This CDR3 reads CASSQTGGGSYNSPLHF. The CDR3 DNA reads as TGTGCCAGCAGCCAAACAGGGGGGGGATCCTATAATTCACCCCTCCACTTT.

This clone has a handful of counts. This chain joins TRBV5-6 and TRBJ2-7; TRBD1 agrees at 7 bases. V dropped 3 bases and J dropped 4; count of bases not matched to a gene: 1. CDR1 and CDR2 from the germline V gene are SGHDT and YYEEEE. CDR3 length: 12 amino acids. The CDR3 loop reads CASSWGQYEQYF. DNA for the CDR3: TGTGCCAGCAGCTGGGGACAGTACGAGCAGTACTTC.

The genes are TRBV30 and TRBJ1-1; TRBD1 matches 8 bases. CDR1 is GTSNPN and CDR2 is SVGIG in the germline V gene (reference sequence). The ends lost 6 bases at V and 11 bases at J; junction bases unmatched: 11. The CDR3 is made up of 12 amino acids. This CDR3 is CACQRGQGVAFF. The CDR3 bases are TGTGCCTGCCAACGCGGACAGGGAGTGGCTTTCTTT.

This chain links TRBV6-6 with TRBJ2-6; D unclear. The V and J ends lost 6 bases and 2 bases respectively, with 5 bases between them. CDR3 length: 13 amino acids. Germline V gene lookup returns CDR1 MNHNY and CDR2 SVGAGI (reference sequence). The CDR3 coding sequence is TGTGCCAGCAGGGAGACTGGGGCCAACGTCCTGACTTTC. Its translation: CASRETGANVLTF.

CDR3 sequence (DNA): TGTGCCAGTAGTCTCCCGGGACAGGGGAGGCAAGAAAAACTGTTTTTT. This encodes CASSLPGQGRQEKLFF. The V and J genes are TRBV19 and TRBJ1-4, with 10 bases identical to TRBD1. V was pared by 5 bases and J by 8 bases, with 11 bases of the junction left unmatched. CDR3 length: 16 amino acids. From germline, CDR1 is LNHDA and CDR2 SQIVND (reference sequence). The full variable domain, its missing parts supplied by reference TRBV19 and TRBJ1-4, is DGGITQSPKYLFRKEGQNVTLSCEQNLNHDAMYWYRQDPGQGLRLIYYSQIVNDFQKGDIAEGYSVSREKKESFPLTVTSAQKNPTAFYLCASSLPGQGRQEKLFFGSGTQLSVL.

The rearrangement links TRBV5-4 to TRBJ2-7; 10 bases match TRBD1. Germline V gene lookup returns CDR1 SGHNT and CDR2 YYREEE (reference sequence). CDR3 size: 13 residues. V dropped 5 bases and J dropped 4; count of bases not matched to a gene: 3. The CDR3 sequence: CASSRDRGYEQYF. DNA of the CDR3: TGTGCCAGCAGTCGGGACAGGGGTTACGAGCAGTACTTC. Full variable domain (missing parts from reference TRBV5-4 and TRBJ2-7): ETGVTQSPTHLIKTRGQQVTLRCSSQSGHNTVSWYQQALGQGPQFIFQYYREEENGRGNFPPRFSGLQFPNYSSELNVNALELDDSALYLCASSRDRGYEQYFGPGTRLTVT.

The J gene is TRBJ1-1, the V gene TRBV12-3 or TRBV12-4, with 9 positions matching TRBD1. The length of the CDR3 is 12 residues. V was clipped by 5 bases and J by 11 bases; unmatched bases: 6. The CDR3 sequence is CASSPQQGAAFF. In nucleotides, the CDR3 is TGTGCCAGCAGTCCACAACAGGGGGCCGCTTTCTTT.

This clone was seen at least ten times. The sample holds other DNA sequences that translate to the same CDR3. This chain links TRBV25-1 with TRBJ2-1; the match to TRBD1 covers 8 bases. The CDR3 extends over 14 amino acids. Unmatched junction bases numbered 4, after V lost 2 bases and J lost 7 bases. Germline V CDR1 and CDR2: MGHDK, SYGVNS. This CDR3 is CASSETTGGNEQFF. The CDR3 coding sequence is TGTGCCAGCAGTGAAACAACAGGGGGAAATGAGCAGTTCTTC.

This clone was counted a few times. This CDR3 reads CASSYSGTSGGRYNEQFF. The CDR3 coding sequence is TGTGCCAGCAGTTACTCCGGGACTAGCGGGGGGCGCTACAATGAGCAGTTCTTC. The chain joins TRBV6-2 or TRBV6-3 to TRBJ2-1, with 15 positions matching TRBD2. Germline CDR1 MNHEY, CDR2 SVGEGT. V lost 0 bases and J lost 3; bases outside the gene matches: 3. This CDR3 has 18 residues.

The J gene is TRBJ1-1, the V gene TRBV18; TRBD1 might be the D (5 bases). This CDR3 comprises 15 residues. Trimming stripped 1 base from V and 5 bases from J, with 14 bases between. Per germline, CDR1 KGHSH and CDR2 LQKENI. CDR3 DNA: TGTGCCAGCTCACCACGGGGCGGGGCGCGGACTGAAGCTTTCTTT. This codes for CASSPRGGARTEAFF.

This clone was detected once. The V call is TRBV28, the J call TRBJ2-7; 8 bases agree with TRBD2. Germline values: CDR1 MDHEN, CDR2 SYDVKM. The CDR3 consists of 17 residues. V was pared by 4 bases and J by 0 bases, with 11 bases of the junction left unmatched. The CDR3 nucleotides are TGTGCCAGCAGTTCTCATGCTAGCGGGCAGAGCTCCTACGAGCAGTACTTC. It codes for CASSSHASGQSSYEQYF.

This clone was seen just once. The rearrangement links TRBV28 to TRBJ2-7; TRBD1 aligns across 7 bases. Germline lookup yields CDR1 MDHEN and CDR2 SYDVKM. With V trimmed by 1 base and J by 4 bases, 4 bases remained unmatched. The CDR3 is 14 amino acids. The chain's CDR3 is CASSLLQGKYEQYF. The CDR3 coding sequence is TGTGCCAGCAGTTTATTACAGGGGAAGTACGAGCAGTACTTC. Filled out from reference TRBV28 and TRBJ2-7, the complete variable domain reads DVKVTQSSRYLVKRTGEKVFLECVQDMDHENMFWYRQDPGLGLRLIYFSYDVKMKEKGDIPEGYSVSREKKERFSLILESASTNQTSMYLCASSLLQGKYEQYFGPGTRLTVT.

The chain links TRBV9 to TRBJ1-4, with D unresolved. CDR1 and CDR2 from the germline V gene are SGDLS and YYNGEE. The V and J ends lost 4 bases and 0 bases respectively, with 10 bases between them. The CDR3 sequence is 15 residues long. CDR3 sequence: CASSPSGTTNEKLFF. The DNA for the CDR3 is TGTGCCAGCAGCCCTTCCGGGACAACTAATGAAAAACTGTTTTTT.